The rows below give T cell receptor beta chains drawn from one sample of a study of T-cell reconstitution after alpha-beta-depleted transplantation in children. From the PCR reads, TCRdb called clonotypes with MiXCR, one entry per CDR3 protein. This sample yields hundreds of thousands of distinct CDR3 sequences, of which 16% are seen a single time; about 5% belongs to the top ten. This specimen was PBMCs, mostly from graft donor cells, taken 360 days after TCRalphabeta/CD19-depleted stem cell transplant. These receptor sequences come from a male patient aged 10 to 17 who had a stem cell transplant for acute lymphoblastic leukemia, so the T cells may come from the graft donor. Both conserved end residues are part of each CDR3. The D gene is left open where the match is weak. Clone size is not always given. Where it is, it says once, few, many or a class for expanded clones.

CDR3aa | CDR3nt | j_gene | v_gene | abundance | d_gene
CASSLGLTPHGYTF | TGTGCCAGCAGCTTAGGATTAACCCCCCATGGCTACACCTTC | TRBJ1-2 | TRBV7-9 | NA | NA
CASSLIKSQETQYF | TGCGCCAGCAGCTTGATTAAGTCCCAAGAGACCCAGTACTTC | TRBJ2-5 | TRBV5-1 | few | NA
CASSTRQGIGEKLFF | TGTGCCAGCAGCACAAGACAGGGGATAGGTGAAAAACTGTTTTTT | TRBJ1-4 | TRBV7-2 | many | TRBD1
CSVTQGQFYGYTF | TGCAGCGTTACACAAGGACAGTTCTATGGCTACACCTTC | TRBJ1-2 | TRBV29-1 | few | NA
CASILNQPQHF | TGTGCCAGCATCCTTAATCAGCCCCAGCATTTT | TRBJ1-5 | TRBV7-9 | NA | NA
CASSLQQGAKYGDEQFF | TGCGCCAGCAGCTTGCAGCAGGGGGCGAAGTATGGGGATGAGCAGTTCTTC | TRBJ2-1 | TRBV5-1 | few | TRBD1
CSARHRGQGETQYF | TGCAGTGCACGACACAGGGGGCAGGGGGAGACCCAGTACTTC | TRBJ2-5 | TRBV20-1 | few | TRBD1
CASTRDPGWTDTQYF | TGTGCCAGCACCCGGGACCCTGGGTGGACAGATACGCAGTATTTT | TRBJ2-3 | TRBV25-1 | few | NA
CASSETPLNTIYF | TGTGCCAGCAGTGAAACACCTTTAAACACCATATATTTT | TRBJ1-3 | TRBV6-1 | few | NA
CASSQVLHRSSYEQYF | TGCGCCAGCAGCCAAGTACTACATCGTAGCTCCTACGAGCAGTACTTC | TRBJ2-7 | TRBV4-1 | NA | NA
CASSQDWAGAEKLFF | TGTGCCAGCAGCCAAGACTGGGCGGGGGCCGAAAAACTGTTTTTT | TRBJ1-4 | TRBV14 | few | NA
CASSGGTVYTGELFF | TGTGCCAGCAGTGGAGGGACAGTCTACACCGGGGAGCTGTTTTTT | TRBJ2-2 | TRBV25-1 | few | TRBD1
CASGGTGMGEQFF | TGCGCCAGCGGCGGGACAGGGATGGGTGAGCAGTTCTTC | TRBJ2-1 | TRBV10-2 | NA | TRBD1
CSAGGGRPPYNEQFF | TGCAGCGCCGGAGGGGGGAGGCCTCCCTACAATGAGCAGTTCTTC | TRBJ2-1 | TRBV20-1 | NA | NA
CSVPTGELNTEAFF | TGCAGCGTCCCTACGGGGGAGCTCAACACTGAAGCTTTCTTT | TRBJ1-1 | TRBV29-1 | NA | NA
CASSLGSADHNEQFF | TGTGCCAGCAGCCTAGGCTCCGCGGACCACAATGAGCAGTTCTTC | TRBJ2-1 | TRBV11-2 | NA | NA
CASSLAFSGIVGNIQYF | TGTGCCAGCAGCTTAGCGTTTAGCGGGATTGTCGGAAACATTCAGTACTTC | TRBJ2-4 | TRBV7-8 | many | TRBD2
CSVEGLMNTGELFF | TGCAGCGTGGAGGGACTCATGAACACCGGGGAGCTGTTTTTT | TRBJ2-2 | TRBV29-1 | many | NA
CASSEWGYTDTQYF | TGTGCCAGCAGTGAATGGGGATACACAGATACGCAGTATTTT | TRBJ2-3 | TRBV6-1 | many | NA
CASSLLVNYGYTF | TGTGCCAGCAGCCTCCTGGTAAACTATGGCTACACCTTC | TRBJ1-2 | TRBV12-3/TRBV12-4 | many | NA
CAISESGREEVNEQFF | TGTGCCATCAGTGAGTCGGGGCGGGAGGAGGTCAATGAGCAGTTCTTC | TRBJ2-1 | TRBV10-3 | NA | TRBD2
CASTLYTGFTGELFF | TGTGCCAGCACTCTCTACACGGGGTTTACCGGGGAGCTGTTTTTT | TRBJ2-2 | TRBV27 | NA | NA
CASTPVGGSTQETQYF | TGTGCCAGCACCCCCGTCGGGGGTTCGACCCAAGAGACCCAGTACTTC | TRBJ2-5 | TRBV5-5 | NA | NA
CATRGAAEETQYF | TGTGCCACCCGCGGCGCCGCTGAAGAGACCCAGTACTTC | TRBJ2-5 | TRBV24-1 | NA | NA
CASSDFRGTEAFF | TGTGCCAGCAGTGACTTCAGGGGGACTGAAGCTTTCTTT | TRBJ1-1 | TRBV6-6 | NA | TRBD1
CASSEAGQGREQYF | TGTGCCAGCAGTGAAGCGGGACAGGGGCGCGAGCAGTACTTC | TRBJ2-7 | TRBV25-1 | few | TRBD1
CASSFPYLAETQYF | TGTGCCAGCAGTTTTCCCTACTTGGCGGAGACCCAGTACTTC | TRBJ2-5 | TRBV12-3/TRBV12-4 | few | NA
CASSSSSVGEQFF | TGTGCCAGCAGCTCCTCTAGCGTCGGTGAGCAGTTCTTC | TRBJ2-1 | TRBV7-6 | few | NA
CASRITRRSGNTIYF | TGTGCCAGCAGGATAACCCGGAGGTCTGGAAACACCATATATTTT | TRBJ1-3 | TRBV7-9 | NA | NA
CASTSETGGPEQFF | TGCGCCAGCACGTCCGAGACAGGGGGCCCTGAGCAGTTCTTC | TRBJ2-1 | TRBV5-1 | few | TRBD1
CASRRTTSRTGELFF | TGTGCCAGCCGACGAACGACTAGCCGGACCGGGGAGCTGTTTTTT | TRBJ2-2 | TRBV2 | few | TRBD2
CASSPDIQYF | TGTGCCAGCAGCCCCGACATTCAGTACTTC | TRBJ2-4 | TRBV7-3 | few | NA
CASSYDVIAYEQFF | TGCGCCAGCAGCTACGACGTTATTGCGTATGAGCAGTTCTTC | TRBJ2-1 | TRBV5-1 | NA | NA
CASSWTGTSYEQYF | TGCGCCAGCAGCTGGACAGGGACCTCCTACGAGCAGTACTTC | TRBJ2-7 | TRBV5-1 | NA | TRBD1